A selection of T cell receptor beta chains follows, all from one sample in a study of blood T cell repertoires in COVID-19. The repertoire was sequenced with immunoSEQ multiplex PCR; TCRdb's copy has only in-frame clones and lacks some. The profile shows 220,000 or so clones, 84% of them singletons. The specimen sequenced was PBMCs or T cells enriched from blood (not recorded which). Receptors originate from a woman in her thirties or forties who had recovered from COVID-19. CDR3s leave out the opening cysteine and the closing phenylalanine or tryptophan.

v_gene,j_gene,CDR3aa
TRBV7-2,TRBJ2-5,ASSLGTVGGETQY
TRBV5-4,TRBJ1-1,ASSLGDRENTEAF
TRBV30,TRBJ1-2,AWSEQGYGYT
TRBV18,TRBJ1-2,ASSPFFVQGNGYT
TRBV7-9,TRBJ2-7,ASSFHYEQY
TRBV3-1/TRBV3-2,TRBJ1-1,ASSQGGRQAF
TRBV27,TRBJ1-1,ASSPKGTEAF
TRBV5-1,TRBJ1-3,ASSLAVSGNTIY
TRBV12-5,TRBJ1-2,ASGFNGYGYT
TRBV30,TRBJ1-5,AWSLGESNQPQH
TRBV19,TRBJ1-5,ASSIVGGDNQPQH
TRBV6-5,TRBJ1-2,ASSRGTGYGYT
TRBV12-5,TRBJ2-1,ASGSSGRLYNEQF
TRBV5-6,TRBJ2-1,ASSLAGRADNEQF
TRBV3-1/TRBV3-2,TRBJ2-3,ASSTGGAGTGAQY
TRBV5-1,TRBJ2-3,ASSSPRQADTQY
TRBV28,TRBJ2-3,ASSGRRGNTDTQY
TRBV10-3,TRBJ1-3,ASLQGPNIY
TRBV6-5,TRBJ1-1,ASRTGRNTEAF
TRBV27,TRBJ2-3,ASSLSFGGDTQY
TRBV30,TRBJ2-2,AWSVLTSGNMELF
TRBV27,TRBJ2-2,ASSLDRVSGELF
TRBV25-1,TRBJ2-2,ASSPSDLNTGELF
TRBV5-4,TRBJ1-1,ASRLGGATEAF
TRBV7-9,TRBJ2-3,ASSLGSGRADTQY
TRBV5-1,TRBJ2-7,ASSLAAAGGPDSEQY
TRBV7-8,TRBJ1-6,ASSLMGQGTMSPLH
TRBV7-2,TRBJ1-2,ASSLGQDYGYT
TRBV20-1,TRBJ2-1,SASIERVSNEQF
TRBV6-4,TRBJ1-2,ASSLGLGTGDLYGYT
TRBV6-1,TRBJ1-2,ASSDVVRGPLGYT
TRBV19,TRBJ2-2,ASMSGSSTGELF
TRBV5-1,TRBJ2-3,ASSLASSGSTDTQY
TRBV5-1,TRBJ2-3,ASSTGLVKDTQY
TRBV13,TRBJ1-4,ASSTGTGNEKLF
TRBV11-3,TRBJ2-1,ASSSGGGLNEQF
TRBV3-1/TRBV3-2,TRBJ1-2,ASSQAAVGYGYT
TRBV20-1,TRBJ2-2,SAGAQIGLAGSSGELF
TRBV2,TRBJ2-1,ASSNLADEQF
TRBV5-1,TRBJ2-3,ASTSTDTQY
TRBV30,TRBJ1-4,AWSVQANEKLF
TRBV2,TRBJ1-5,AVTGQGSQPQH
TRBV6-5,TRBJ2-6,ASSRGGGANVLT
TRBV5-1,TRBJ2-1,ASSLTRNEQF
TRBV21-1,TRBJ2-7,ARTPGQVGYEQY
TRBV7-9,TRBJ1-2,ASSLEGNWDGYT
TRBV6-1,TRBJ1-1,ASSEVLDSREAF
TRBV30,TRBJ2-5,AWTLESQETQY
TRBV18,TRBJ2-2,ASRDRNTGELF
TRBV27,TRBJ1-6,ASSLWGRSPLH
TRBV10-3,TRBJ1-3,ATGPHWTDAGNTIY
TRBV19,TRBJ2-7,ASSINAESYEQY
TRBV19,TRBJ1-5,ASSNRDRYRMGNQPQH
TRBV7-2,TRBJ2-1,ASSLGQTRSSYNEQF
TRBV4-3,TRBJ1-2,ASSQEIPLLQGTNYGYT
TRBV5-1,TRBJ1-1,ASRRTGSTEAF
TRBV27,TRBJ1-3,ASRTGQSGNTIY
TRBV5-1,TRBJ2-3,ASSLAVRSTDTQY
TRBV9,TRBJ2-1,ASSGTSGPVAYNEQF
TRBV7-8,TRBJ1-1,ASSRRTGGNTEAF